These 23 T cell receptor beta chains were all obtained from the same sample, sequenced in a study of synovial regulatory T cells in juvenile arthritis. Generated by immunoSEQ multiplex PCR, the TCRdb table keeps only in-frame clones and is missing some. This sample contains over 7,500 clones. Sequenced sample: Treg cells from blood. Sample subset: remaining (HLA-DR-negative) circulating blood Treg cells. These receptors were collected from a donor under 30 with juvenile idiopathic arthritis.

This chain joins TRBV6-1 and TRBJ1-5. Germline values: CDR1 MNHNS, CDR2 SASEGT. The CDR3 is 14 residues long. No nucleotide data were recorded. CDR3 region: CASSEQHEDQPQHF.

V and J are TRBV7-8 and TRBJ1-1. CDR3 length: 12 residues. No nucleotide data were recorded. The V gene's germline CDR1 is SGHVS and CDR2 FQNEAQ. The CDR3 reads CASSLIVQSAFF.

The V gene is TRBV19, the J gene TRBJ1-1. Germline lookup yields CDR1 LNHDA and CDR2 SQIVND (reference sequence). The CDR3 is 15 amino acids. Only the protein is on record. CDR3 protein: CASSAGARVNTEAFF.

The chain links TRBV10-3 to TRBJ1-2. This CDR3 is 12 amino acids long. The DNA is not on file. Germline V gene lookup returns CDR1 ENHRY and CDR2 SYGVKD. This CDR3 reads CAISEAAYGYTF.

The rearrangement links TRBV5-4 to TRBJ1-2; TCRdb lists TRBD1, though no DNA is available to test this call. There are 11 residues in the CDR3. Only the protein is on record. The germline V gene encodes CDR1 SGHNT and CDR2 YYREEE (reference sequence). CDR3 residues: CASSQGTGYTF.

The gene calls are TRBV29-1 and TRBJ2-6; with no DNA, the TCRdb D assignment of TRBD2 cannot be verified. This CDR3 is built from 12 residues. A DNA sequence was not provided. Germline V gene lookup returns CDR1 SQVTM and CDR2 ANQGSEA. CDR3 in amino acids: CSASSGANVLTF.

The chain employs TRBV6-6 and TRBJ1-1; TCRdb's D gene call, TRBD1, goes unchecked for lack of DNA. The CDR3 spans 14 residues. Only the protein is on record. CDR1 MNHNY and CDR2 SVGAGI come from the germline V gene (reference sequence). The CDR3 is CASRNTVVNTEAFF.

The V gene is TRBV7-2, the J gene TRBJ1-1. Germline V gene data show CDR1 as SGHTA and CDR2 as FQGNSA. The CDR3 covers 14 residues. No DNA accompanies this entry. The CDR3 is CASGRAGWDTEAFF.

The chain carries TRBV6-6 and TRBJ2-7; without DNA, the TCRdb call of TRBD1 cannot be checked. This CDR3 has 15 residues. The record lacks a DNA sequence. Germline CDR1 is MNHNY and CDR2 is SVGAGI (reference sequence). The CDR3: CASSSTGTGLHEQYF.

V gene TRBV7-8 combines with J gene TRBJ1-5; TCRdb reports TRBD1, a call that lacks DNA to check it against. The CDR3 runs 15 residues. Only the protein sequence is given. Germline CDR1 reads SGHVS; CDR2 reads FQNEAQ. CDR3: CASSLGMTGWQPQHF.

The V and J genes are TRBV29-1 and TRBJ1-1. The germline V gene encodes CDR1 SQVTM and CDR2 ANQGSEA. The CDR3 covers 14 residues. The nucleotide record is missing. The CDR3 reads CSVEEGQTNTEAFF.

The chain is built from TRBV5-5 and TRBJ2-2; with no DNA, the TCRdb D assignment of TRBD1 cannot be verified. This CDR3 region has 15 residues. Only the protein is on record. Germline lookup yields CDR1 SGHKS and CDR2 YYEKEE (reference sequence). CDR3 sequence reads: CASSWAGGATGELFF.

The chain combines TRBV18 with TRBJ2-4. In germline, CDR1 is KGHSH, CDR2 LQKENI. This CDR3 has 13 amino acids. No DNA is given. CDR3 loop: CASSLGVKDIQYF.

The V and J genes are TRBV9 and TRBJ2-3. CDR1 and CDR2 from the germline V gene are SGDLS and YYNGEE. This CDR3 region has 14 residues. No coding sequence is recorded. The CDR3: CASSVFFDTDTQYF.

V usage is TRBV28 and J usage is TRBJ2-7. The germline gives CDR1 MDHEN, CDR2 SYDVKM. The CDR3 totals 15 residues. Nucleotide data are not available. CDR3 sequence: CASSPQGPFQGEQYF.

The chain recombines TRBV7-2 with TRBJ2-7; the TCRdb call, TRBD2, lacks DNA for checking. This CDR3 is 15 amino acids long. No DNA is listed. CDR1 is SGHTA and CDR2 is FQGNSA in the germline V gene. The CDR3 loop is CASSLLAGVMYEQYF.

The gene calls are TRBV6-5 and TRBJ2-7; the TCRdb D gene call, TRBD1, has no DNA to confirm it. The CDR3 has 13 amino acids. The DNA is not on file. Germline V gene data show CDR1 as MNHEY and CDR2 as SVGAGI. The CDR3 region is CASRETGVYEQYF.

V is TRBV7-2 and J is TRBJ2-5; the TRBD1 assignment by TCRdb is unverifiable without DNA. The CDR3 is 18 residues long. DNA was not recorded. The V gene's germline CDR1 is SGHTA and CDR2 FQGNSA. This CDR3 is CASSLTPTGTGGGETQYF. The whole variable domain, remainder taken from reference TRBV7-2 and TRBJ2-5, is GAGVSQSPSNKVTEKGKDVELRCDPISGHTALYWYRQSLGQGLEFLIYFQGNSAPDKSGLPSDRFSAERTGGSVSTLTIQRTQQEDSAVYLCASSLTPTGTGGGETQYFGPGTRLLVL.

CDR3 protein: CASSAAISGANVLTF. The chain employs TRBV19 and TRBJ2-6; TCRdb calls TRBD2, which cannot be checked without DNA. Per the germline V gene, CDR1 is LNHDA and CDR2 is SQIVND (reference sequence). The CDR3 runs 15 residues. Only the protein is on record.

CDR3 loop: CASSLRAGGYTF. The V call is TRBV5-5, the J call TRBJ1-2. Germline V gene sequence: CDR1 SGHKS, CDR2 YYEKEE (reference sequence). This CDR3 contains 12 residues. The protein alone is recorded here.

The chain couples TRBV30 to TRBJ1-5; TCRdb indicates TRBD1, and absent DNA this call remains unverified. Germline V gene sequence: CDR1 GTSNPN, CDR2 SVGIG (reference sequence). The CDR3 loop spans 13 amino acids. There is no recorded DNA. This CDR3 reads CAWNTGPFQPQHF.

V is TRBV5-4 and J is TRBJ2-1; the TRBD2 assignment by TCRdb is unverifiable without DNA. This CDR3 has 11 amino acids. No DNA has been recorded. Germline V gene sequence: CDR1 SGHNT, CDR2 YYREEE (reference sequence). The CDR3 loop is CASSSLNEQFF.

This chain links TRBV9 with TRBJ2-1; the TCRdb call, TRBD2, lacks DNA for checking. The CDR3 consists of 20 residues. No DNA appears here. From germline, CDR1 is SGDLS and CDR2 YYNGEE. The CDR3: CASSARGPGTSGRRYNEQFF.